These T cell receptor beta chains were read from a single sample in a study of T cell repertoires in cytomegalovirus infection. MiXCR, applied by TCRdb to the reads, yields one record per CDR3 protein. The repertoire consists of approximately 630,000 distinct CDR3 sequences, with about 24% occurring once and the leading ten covering around 8%. Sequencing was performed on CD8+ T cells from PBMCs. These receptors all come from a human donor in good health (CMV status not recorded). Some clones in this sample may be carry-over from other donors' samples. The CDR3 runs from the conserved cysteine through the conserved F or W. A D gene is named only where the DNA matches it firmly. A clone size is listed for some rows: how often the clone was seen (once, few, many), or a class if it is expanded.

. TRBJ1-4 TRBV29-1 . TGCAGCGTTGGAAATCCGGTAGACGGAGCTGAAAAACTGTTTTTT CSVGNPVDGAEKLFF
. TRBJ1-2 TRBV12-3/TRBV12-4 . TGTGCCAGCACCTCCGGGGCGTCTAACTATGGCTACACCTTC CASTSGASNYGYTF
. TRBJ1-2 TRBV29-1 . TGCAGCGTTGACCCCGAGGGGTTATATGGCTACACCTTC CSVDPEGLYGYTF
. TRBJ1-2 TRBV19 . TGTGCCAGTACCCCCCCAGGGGAGTTCGGCTACACCTTC CASTPPGEFGYTF
. TRBJ2-7 TRBV6-1 few TGTGCCAGCAGTTATGGACAGATCTACGAGCAGTACTTC CASSYGQIYEQYF
TRBD1 TRBJ2-1 TRBV19 few TGTGCCAGTTCCCGGGACAGGGTCCGAGAGCAGTTCTTC CASSRDRVREQFF
. TRBJ2-1 TRBV7-9 . TGTGCCAGCGACAGTCCCTACAATGAGCAGTTCTTC CASDSPYNEQFF
. TRBJ1-2 TRBV6-5 many TGTGCCAGCAGTTACGAGGGCAACTATGGCTACACCTTC CASSYEGNYGYTF
TRBD1 TRBJ1-1 TRBV10-1 . TGCGCCAGCAGCGGACAGGAGAACACTGAAGCTTTCTTT CASSGQENTEAFF
. TRBJ1-2 TRBV14 few TGTGCCAGCAGCCAAGATCGGCAGGGGATCTATGGCTACACCTTC CASSQDRQGIYGYTF
TRBD2 TRBJ2-2 TRBV6-1 many TGTGCCAGCAGACCCTCTAGCGGGGGGGCGTTCGGGGAGCTGTTTTTT CASRPSSGGAFGELFF
. TRBJ1-1 TRBV28 many TGTGCCAGCAGTTTGCTGCAGAACACTGAAGCTTTCTTT CASSLLQNTEAFF
. TRBJ1-1 TRBV7-6 . TGTGCCAGCAGCTTAAACCCCCTCGGTTGGCCTGAAGCTTTCTTT CASSLNPLGWPEAFF
. TRBJ2-4 TRBV7-9 . TGTGCCAGCAGCCCTCCGGGCTCGGGCATTCAGTACTTC CASSPPGSGIQYF
TRBD2 TRBJ2-1 TRBV12-3/TRBV12-4 few TGTGCCAGCAGTTTAGCCAGCGGGGGGGCCCAGTTCTTC CASSLASGGAQFF
. TRBJ1-2 TRBV7-8 . TGTGCCAGCAGACACGGGGCGGGCTATGGCTACACCTTC CASRHGAGYGYTF
. TRBJ2-1 TRBV12-5 many TGTGCTAGTGGTTCCTTTAACCCCCGTGATGAGCAGTTCTTC CASGSFNPRDEQFF
TRBD1 TRBJ1-1 TRBV7-9 . TGTGCCAGCACTAAAAGGGGGCGAACTAACACTGAAGCTTTCTTT CASTKRGRTNTEAFF
. TRBJ2-7 TRBV6-2/TRBV6-3 many TGTGCCAGCAGTTACTCGGAGTACTACGAGCAGTACTTC CASSYSEYYEQYF
. TRBJ2-1 TRBV6-2/TRBV6-3 few TGTGCCAGCAGTCCCCGTGCGGGGCTCTCCTACAATGAGCAGTTCTTC CASSPRAGLSYNEQFF
TRBD1 TRBJ1-4 TRBV7-2 many TGTGCCAGCAGCTTAAACAGGGGGGATAATGAAAAACTGTTTTTT CASSLNRGDNEKLFF
. TRBJ2-1 TRBV7-9 . TGTGCCAGCAGGCGAGTCCCTTTACAGGAGGGCGATGAGCAGTTCTTC CASRRVPLQEGDEQFF
. TRBJ1-5 TRBV2 . TGTGCCAGCGTTAGTGGACAGACCCAGCATTTT CASVSGQTQHF
TRBD1 TRBJ1-2 TRBV20-1 . TGCAGTGCCCCGACAGGGTTTGGCTACACCTTC CSAPTGFGYTF